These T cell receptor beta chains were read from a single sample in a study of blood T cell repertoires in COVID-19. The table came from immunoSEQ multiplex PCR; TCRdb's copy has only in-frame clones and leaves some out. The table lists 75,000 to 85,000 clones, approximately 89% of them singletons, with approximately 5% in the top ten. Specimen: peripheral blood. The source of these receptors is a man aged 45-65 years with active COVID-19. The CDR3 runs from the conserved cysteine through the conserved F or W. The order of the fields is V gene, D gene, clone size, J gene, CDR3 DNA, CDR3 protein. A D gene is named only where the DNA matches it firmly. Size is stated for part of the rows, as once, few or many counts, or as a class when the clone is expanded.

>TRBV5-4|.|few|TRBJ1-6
TGTGCCAGCAGGTTGGACGGTTCACCCCTCCACTTT
CASRLDGSPLHF
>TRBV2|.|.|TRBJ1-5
TGTGCCAGCAGTCGGAGCTATAGCAATCAGCCCCAGCATTTT
CASSRSYSNQPQHF
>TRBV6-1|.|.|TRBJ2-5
TGTGCCAGCAGTGAAGCCATTTTTGAGACTGGCCAAGAGACCCAGTACTTC
CASSEAIFETGQETQYF
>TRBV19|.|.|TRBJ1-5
TGTGCCAGTAGACTAGGCGGGTCTGTGGCAAAACAGCCCCAGCATTTT
CASRLGGSVAKQPQHF
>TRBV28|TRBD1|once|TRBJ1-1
TGTGCCAGCAGTTTACCCGGGACAGGGGGCTACACTGAAGCTTTCTTT
CASSLPGTGGYTEAFF
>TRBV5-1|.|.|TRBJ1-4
TGCGCCAGCAGCACGGCGGACCTTCGGGGAGAAAAACTGTTTTTT
CASSTADLRGEKLFF
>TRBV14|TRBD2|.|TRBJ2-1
TGTGCCAGCAGCCTTACTAGCGGGGACTACAATGAGCAGTTCTTC
CASSLTSGDYNEQFF
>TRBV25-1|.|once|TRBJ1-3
TGTGCCAGCAGTGATATGAGCTCTGGAAACACCATATATTTT
CASSDMSSGNTIYF
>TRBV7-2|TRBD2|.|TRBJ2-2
TGTGCCAGCAGCCCTGACGGGAGGGTCTCCGGGGAGCTGTTTTTT
CASSPDGRVSGELFF
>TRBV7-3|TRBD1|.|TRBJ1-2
TGTGCCAGCAGCTTAATGGCAGGGGGCGCCAGGGTAGATGGCTACACCTTC
CASSLMAGGARVDGYTF
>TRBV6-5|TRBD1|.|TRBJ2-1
TGTGCCACCCAATCGGACAGGGTCCTCTACAATGAGCAGTTCTTC
CATQSDRVLYNEQFF
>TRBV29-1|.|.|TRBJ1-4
TGCAGCGTGGGTGACGGGCGGGCTGAAAAACTGTTTTTT
CSVGDGRAEKLFF
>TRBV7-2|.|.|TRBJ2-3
TGTGCCAGCAGCGTTACTCCCGGGGTAGATACGCAGTATTTT
CASSVTPGVDTQYF
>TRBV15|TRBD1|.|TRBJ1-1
TGTGCCACCAGCAGCGACAGGGTTGTGGGCACTGAAGCTTTCTTT
CATSSDRVVGTEAFF
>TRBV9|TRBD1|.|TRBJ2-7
TGTGCCACTAAGACAGGGTACTCCTACGAGCAGTACTTC
CATKTGYSYEQYF
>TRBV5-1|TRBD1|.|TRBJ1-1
TGCGCCAGCAGCCTGATGACAGGGGGGAACACTGAAGCTTTCTTT
CASSLMTGGNTEAFF
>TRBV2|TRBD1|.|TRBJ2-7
TGTGCCAGCAGTGAATCCGGACAGGGGATCTACGAGCAGTACTTC
CASSESGQGIYEQYF
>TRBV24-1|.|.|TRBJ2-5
TGTGCCACCAGTGATTTGCCCGGGTGGGAGACCCAGTACTTC
CATSDLPGWETQYF
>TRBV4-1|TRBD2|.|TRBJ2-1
TGCGCCAGCAGCCAAAGCGGGGACTCCTACAATGAGCAGTTCTTC
CASSQSGDSYNEQFF
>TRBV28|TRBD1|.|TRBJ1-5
TGTGCCAGCAGGTGGGGGACAGATAGCAATCAGCCCCAGCATTTT
CASRWGTDSNQPQHF
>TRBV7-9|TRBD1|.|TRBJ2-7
TGTGCCAGCAGCTTCTCCGGGACAGGAGGCGAGCAGTACTTC
CASSFSGTGGEQYF
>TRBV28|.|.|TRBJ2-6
TGTGCCAGCAGATACAGGGAGTCTGGGGCCAACGTCCTGACTTTC
CASRYRESGANVLTF
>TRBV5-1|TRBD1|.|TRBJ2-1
TGCGCCAGCAGCCGGGACAGGGGTTACAATGAGCAGTTCTTC
CASSRDRGYNEQFF
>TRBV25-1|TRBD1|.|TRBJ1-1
TGTGCCAGCAGTCCCCGCGGGGACAGGGGGCGCGACACTGAAGCTTTCTTT
CASSPRGDRGRDTEAFF
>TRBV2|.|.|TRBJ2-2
TGTGCCAGCAGCCTCTTACAGGGCGCCGGGGAGCTGTTTTTT
CASSLLQGAGELFF
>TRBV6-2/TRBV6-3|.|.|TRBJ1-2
TGTGCCAGCAGTTACTTCGATGGCTACACCTTC
CASSYFDGYTF
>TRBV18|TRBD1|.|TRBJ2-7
TGTGCCAGCTCAGTGACAGGGACGACCTACGAGCAGTACTTC
CASSVTGTTYEQYF
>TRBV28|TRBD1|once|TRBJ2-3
TGTGCCATCCAAAACAGCGTACGGGACAGGGGGCATATAGATACGCAGTATTTT
CAIQNSVRDRGHIDTQYF
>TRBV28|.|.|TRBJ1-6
TGTGCCAGCCTCGCACGGTATAATTCACCCCTCCACTTT
CASLARYNSPLHF